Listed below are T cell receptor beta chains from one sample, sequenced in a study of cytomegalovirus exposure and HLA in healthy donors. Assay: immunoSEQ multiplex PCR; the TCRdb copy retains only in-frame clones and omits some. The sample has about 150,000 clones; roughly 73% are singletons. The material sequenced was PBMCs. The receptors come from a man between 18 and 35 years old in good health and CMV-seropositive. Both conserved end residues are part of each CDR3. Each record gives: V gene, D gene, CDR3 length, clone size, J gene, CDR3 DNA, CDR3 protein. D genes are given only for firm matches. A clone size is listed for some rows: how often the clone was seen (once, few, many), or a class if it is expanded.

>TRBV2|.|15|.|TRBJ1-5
TGTGCCAGCAGTGAACGGGGGGGACCTAATCAGCCCCAGCATTTT
CASSERGGPNQPQHF
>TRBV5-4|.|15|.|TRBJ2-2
TGTGCCAGCAGCGTACCGACTGGTAACACCGGGGAGCTGTTTTTT
CASSVPTGNTGELFF
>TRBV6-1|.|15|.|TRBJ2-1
TGTGCCAGCAGTGAAATCGACTACCCCGCCAATGAGCAGTTCTTC
CASSEIDYPANEQFF
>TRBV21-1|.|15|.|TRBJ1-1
TGTGCCAGCAGCAACCCGACAGGGGAGCACACTGAAGCTTTCTTT
CASSNPTGEHTEAFF
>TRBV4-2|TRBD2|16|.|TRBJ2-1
TGTGCCAGCAGCCAAGATGTACTAGCGGGATTCTTTAACCAGTTCTTC
CASSQDVLAGFFNQFF
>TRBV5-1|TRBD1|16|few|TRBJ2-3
TGCGCCAGCAGCTTGGGACAGGGGGCTAGTACAGATACGCAGTATTTT
CASSLGQGASTDTQYF
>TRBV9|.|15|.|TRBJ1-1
TGTGCCAGCAGCGCTGGGCCTATCGGATACACTGAAGCTTTCTTT
CASSAGPIGYTEAFF
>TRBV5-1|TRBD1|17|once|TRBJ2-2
TGCGCCAGCAGCTTGTCCCTCCCAGGGGGCAAGACCGGGGAGCTGTTTTTT
CASSLSLPGGKTGELFF
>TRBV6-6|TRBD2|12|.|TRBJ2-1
TGTGCCAGTTCGGTAGCGGGAGAGATTTCCTTCTTC
CASSVAGEISFF
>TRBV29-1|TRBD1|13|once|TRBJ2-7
TGCAGCGTTTCGGGGACAGGGGGTTGCGAGCAGTACTTC
CSVSGTGGCEQYF
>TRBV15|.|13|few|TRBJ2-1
TGTGCCACCAGCCACAAACAGGTTAGCGAGCAGTTCTTC
CATSHKQVSEQFF
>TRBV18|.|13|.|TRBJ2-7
TGTGCCAGCTCACCTAGACACATCTACGAGCAGTACTTC
CASSPRHIYEQYF
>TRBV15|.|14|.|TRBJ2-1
TGTGCCACCAGCAGAGATCTAGTGAGCAATGAGCAGTTCTTC
CATSRDLVSNEQFF
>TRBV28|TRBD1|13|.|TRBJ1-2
TGTGCCAGCAGACGCGACAGGGGGCTTGGCTACACCTTC
CASRRDRGLGYTF
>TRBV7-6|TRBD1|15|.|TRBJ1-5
TGTGCCAGCAGCTTAGAGGCAGGGGGTGATCAGCCCCAGCATTTT
CASSLEAGGDQPQHF
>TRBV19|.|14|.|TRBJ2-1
TGTGCCAGTACCGTAGGGGGCTCCTACAATGAGCAGTTCTTC
CASTVGGSYNEQFF
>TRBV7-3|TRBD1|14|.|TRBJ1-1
TGTGCCAGCAGCCCGGACAGGGGGGACACTGAAGCTTTCTTT
CASSPDRGDTEAFF
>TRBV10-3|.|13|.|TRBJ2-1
TGTGCCATCAGTGATCCGAATAGGGGTGAGCAGTTCTTC
CAISDPNRGEQFF
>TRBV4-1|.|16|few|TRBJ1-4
TGCGCCAGCAGCGACCCCCGGAGGTCCACGGGAGAAAAACTGTTTTTT
CASSDPRRSTGEKLFF
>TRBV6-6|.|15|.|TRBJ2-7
TGTGCCAGCAGTTACTCGTTTGGCTCTGCCTACGAGCAGTACTTC
CASSYSFGSAYEQYF
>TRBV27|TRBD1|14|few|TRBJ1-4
TGTGCCAGCAGTTTTCAGGGGGCGGCTGAAAAACTGTTTTTT
CASSFQGAAEKLFF
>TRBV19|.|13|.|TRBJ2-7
TGTGCCAGTAGTATAGGACAGAACTACGAGCAGTACTTC
CASSIGQNYEQYF
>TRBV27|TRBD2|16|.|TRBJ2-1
TGTGCCAGCAGTTTACACCTAGCGGACACTTACAATGAGCAGTTCTTC
CASSLHLADTYNEQFF
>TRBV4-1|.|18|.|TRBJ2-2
TGCGCCAGCAGCCAGATGGGGCTTCGAAGCGGGACAACCGGGGAGCTGTTTTTT
CASSQMGLRSGTTGELFF
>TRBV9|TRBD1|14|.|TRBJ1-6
TGTGCCAGCAGCGAGGACAGGGCCTATTCACCCCTCCACTTT
CASSEDRAYSPLHF
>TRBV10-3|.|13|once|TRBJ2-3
TGTGCCATCAGCGGGAACGGGGTAGATACGCAGTATTTT
CAISGNGVDTQYF